These 15 T cell receptor beta chains came from one sample sequenced in a study of T cells after yellow fever vaccination. TCRdb processed the 5' RACE reads anew with MiXCR; each CDR3 protein has one entry. The table has about 320,000 distinct CDR3 sequences, approximately 4.3% seen once. The sequenced sample was PBMCs, obtained 15 days after the yellow fever booster vaccination. The receptors stem from a man between 18 and 35 years old who received the YFV17D yellow fever vaccine.

This clonotype was recorded at least ten times. The chain has TRBV10-3 and TRBJ2-5; either TRBD1 or TRBD2 may fit D (5 bases each). The CDR3 spans 14 residues. Trimming cost V 3 bases and J 6 bases, with 14 bases left between them. CDR1 is ENHRY, CDR2 SYGVKD, per germline. CDR3 in amino acids: CAISESWGSQTQYF. The DNA of the CDR3 is TGTGCCATCAGTGAATCTTGGGGGTCCCAGACCCAGTACTTC.

This clonotype was recorded many times. The rearrangement joins TRBV6-5 to TRBJ2-1, with 7 positions matching TRBD1. V shed 6 bases and J 5 bases; nucleotides not matched to a gene: 7. CDR1 and CDR2 from the germline V gene are MNHEY and SVGAGI. The CDR3 is 14 amino acids. The CDR3, as DNA: TGTGCCAGCAGGGGACAGTTAGCTAACAATGAGCAGTTCTTC. It specifies CASRGQLANNEQFF.

This clonotype occurred many times. The chain recombines TRBV20-1 with TRBJ1-4; D gene uncertain. Germline V gene sequence: CDR1 DFQATT, CDR2 SNEGSKA (reference sequence). V was cut by 1 base and J by 6 bases, with 6 bases left in between. This CDR3 is 12 amino acids long. The CDR3 bases are TGCAGTGCTAGAGCGCCGGATGAAAAACTGTTTTTT. Translated: CSARAPDEKLFF.

The table lists this clonotype with many counts. This chain links TRBV20-1 with TRBJ2-5; TRBD2 might be the D (6 bases). CDR1 is DFQATT and CDR2 is SNEGSKA in the germline V gene (reference sequence). This CDR3 contains 14 residues. V was clipped by 5 bases and J by 2 bases, with 15 bases between them. In DNA form, the CDR3 reads TGCAGTGCTCCTAGCGCGAGACTTCAAGAGACCCAGTACTTC. Encoded protein: CSAPSARLQETQYF.

The V gene is TRBV6-1, the J gene TRBJ2-6; TRBD2 matches 10 bases. The CDR3 runs 18 residues. In germline, CDR1 is MNHNS, CDR2 SASEGT. With 2 bases clipped from V and 4 bases from J, the junction kept 8 bases outside the gene matches. In DNA form, the CDR3 reads TGTGCCAGCAGTGAACCCGAGCGGGGGGGCCCCGGGGCCAACGTCCTGACTTTC. Its translation is CASSEPERGGPGANVLTF.

This chain connects TRBV20-1 to TRBJ1-4; 7 bases match TRBD1. The CDR3 loop spans 12 amino acids. V lost 6 bases to trimming and J lost 7 bases; unmatched junction nucleotides: 5. Germline V gene lookup returns CDR1 DFQATT and CDR2 SNEGSKA (reference sequence). The CDR3, as DNA: TGCAGTGCCCAGGGGGGGCGTGAAAAACTGTTTTTT. Its protein product is CSAQGGREKLFF.

The table lists this clonotype with many counts. This rearrangement joins TRBV20-1 to TRBJ2-1, with 11 bases identical to TRBD1. Germline-derived CDR1 and CDR2 are DFQATT and SNEGSKA (reference sequence). The CDR3 is made up of 14 amino acids. J lost 9 bases, V lost 2 bases, and 6 bases had no gene match. CDR3 sequence reads: CSARPGTGGREQFF. CDR3 DNA: TGCAGTGCTAGACCCGGGACAGGGGGGCGTGAGCAGTTCTTC.

This clonotype appeared many times. The V and J genes are TRBV12-3 or TRBV12-4 and TRBJ2-3; no definite D call. V lost 5 bases to trimming and J lost 2 bases, with 5 bases between them. The CDR3 contains 12 residues. The CDR3 DNA is TGTGCCAGCAGTCCCCACACAGATACGCAGTATTTT. Encoded protein: CASSPHTDTQYF.

The chain uses TRBV5-6 and TRBJ1-2; tentatively, D is TRBD1 (5 bases). Germline V gene sequence: CDR1 SGHDT, CDR2 YYEEEE. Trimming cost V 6 bases and J 1 base, with 10 bases left between them. The CDR3 spans 13 residues. The CDR3 DNA sequence: TGTGCCAGCACCGACAGATTTAACTATGGCTACACCTTC. This encodes CASTDRFNYGYTF.

This clonotype was counted ten times or more. V and J are TRBV20-1 and TRBJ1-2; D is unresolved. V shed 4 bases and J shed 2 bases, with 8 bases lying between them. This CDR3 has 12 residues. Germline V gene data show CDR1 as DFQATT and CDR2 as SNEGSKA (reference sequence). In DNA form, the CDR3 reads TGCAGTGCTATAGGAGAAAACTATGGCTACACCTTC. This gives the protein CSAIGENYGYTF.

The sample holds many counts of this clonotype. This chain joins TRBV4-1 and TRBJ1-1; 7 bases are a match to TRBD1. The CDR3 totals 14 residues. The germline V gene encodes CDR1 MGHRA and CDR2 YSYEKL. J was trimmed by 0 bases and V by 4 bases; bases with no gene match: 2. The CDR3 coding sequence is TGCGCCAGCAGCCCGGGACAGCTGAACACTGAAGCTTTCTTT. This encodes CASSPGQLNTEAFF.

This chain connects TRBV10-2 to TRBJ2-7, with D perhaps matching TRBD2 (5 bases). With 7 bases removed from V and 0 bases from J, the gap between germline ends came to 16 bases. This CDR3 has 15 amino acids. Germline CDR1 is WSHSY and CDR2 is SAAADI. CDR3 nucleotides: TGCGCCAGCAAGGACGGGGTTCGGAGCTCCTACGAGCAGTACTTC. This encodes CASKDGVRSSYEQYF.

This clonotype was seen repeatedly, ten times or more. The J gene is TRBJ2-5, the V gene TRBV5-1, with D perhaps TRBD2 (5 bases). The germline V gene has CDR1 SGHRS and CDR2 YFSETQ. Trimming pared 6 bases from V and 0 bases from J, leaving 9 bases between. The length of the CDR3 is 13 residues. CDR3 amino acids: CASNPGNQETQYF. The CDR3 coding sequence is TGCGCCAGCAACCCGGGAAACCAAGAGACCCAGTACTTC.

The V call is TRBV12-3 or TRBV12-4, the J call TRBJ2-1; TRBD2 is a possible D gene (7 bases). The CDR3 runs 16 residues. V was clipped by 7 bases and J by 5 bases, with 21 bases between them. For the CDR3, the DNA is TGTGCCAGCACCGCCCCAGCCGGGGGGCTGCACAATGAGCAGTTCTTC. It translates to CASTAPAGGLHNEQFF.

Only a few counts were recorded for this clonotype. The chain uses TRBV18 and TRBJ1-1, with D hard to call. Per the germline V gene, CDR1 is KGHSH and CDR2 is LQKENI. The CDR3 runs to 16 residues. The V end was cut by 2 bases, the J end by 4 bases, with 17 bases between. CDR3 nucleotides: TGTGCCAGCTCACCAGCCGGCCGGGTGGGTCTCACTGAAGCTTTCTTT. As protein: CASSPAGRVGLTEAFF.